These 21 T cell receptor beta chains were all obtained from the same sample, sequenced in a study of cytomegalovirus exposure and HLA in healthy donors. The PCR was carried out with 60 Vbeta primers and 13 Jbeta primers. Profiling relied on immunoSEQ multiplex PCR, and the TCRdb table lists in-frame clones only, not all of them. Among over 150,000 clones listed, roughly 71% were seen once. The specimen sequenced was PBMCs. All receptors derive from a woman aged 50 to 65 in good health and CMV-seropositive.

V usage is TRBV6-1 and J usage is TRBJ1-2; D possibly corresponds to TRBD1 (6 bases). Trimming left V 4 bases short and J 2 bases short, with 8 bases between. Germline V gives CDR1 MNHNS, CDR2 SASEGT. The CDR3 loop spans 13 amino acids. CDR3 sequence reads: CASSAGTNYGYTF. The CDR3 DNA reads as TGTGCCAGCAGTGCCGGGACAAACTATGGCTACACCTTC.

The chain carries TRBV6-5 and TRBJ2-7, with D possibly matching TRBD1 (6 bases). The CDR3 has 11 residues. V gave up 5 bases and J gave up 6 bases, with 8 bases separating them. The V gene's germline CDR1 is MNHEY and CDR2 SVGAGI. For the CDR3, the DNA is TGTGCCAGCAGTAGGGGGTGCGAGCAGTACTTC. Its protein is CASSRGCEQYF.

The V gene is TRBV10-1, the J gene TRBJ2-5, with 9 nucleotides matching TRBD2. Germline V gene lookup returns CDR1 WNHNN and CDR2 SYGVQD (reference sequence). There are 16 residues in the CDR3. V dropped 6 bases and J dropped 6; count of bases not matched to a gene: 14. CDR3 in amino acids: CASRIAGANLSKTQYF. CDR3 sequence (DNA): TGCGCCAGCAGGATAGCGGGGGCGAACCTCTCGAAGACCCAGTACTTC.

The V and J genes are TRBV27 and TRBJ1-1, with a possible D match to TRBD1 (5 bases). The CDR3 is 13 amino acids. Germline CDR1 and CDR2: MNHEY and SMNVEV (reference sequence). V was cut by 7 bases and J by 6 bases, with 15 bases left in between. As DNA, the CDR3 is TGTGCCAGCACGGGAGGCAGGGACTCTGAAGCTTTCTTT. Translating gives CASTGGRDSEAFF.

The chain is built from TRBV6-1 and TRBJ2-5; 7 bases agree with TRBD1. The J call may be mistaken, given a closer DNA end match to TRBJ2-7. This CDR3 is built from 14 residues. CDR1 is MNHNS and CDR2 is SASEGT in the germline V gene. The CDR3 region is CASVRPGGAYEQYF. CDR3 DNA sequence: TGTGCCAGCGTCCGCCCAGGGGGTGCGTACGAGCAGTACTTC.

This clone was observed a handful of times. V and J are TRBV7-8 and TRBJ1-2, with TRBD1 matching 8 bases. Losses at the gene ends were 1 base for V and 8 bases for J; bases not matched to a gene: 6. Germline assignment: CDR1 SGHVS and CDR2 FQNEAQ. The CDR3 loop spans 14 amino acids. CDR3 DNA sequence: TGTGCCAGCAGCTTAGGGACAGGGAGGGAGGGCTACACCTTC. This codes for CASSLGTGREGYTF.

This chain links TRBV6-5 with TRBJ2-7; 12 nucleotides match TRBD2. The CDR3 has 14 residues. V was pared by 5 bases and J by 7 bases, with 6 bases of the junction left unmatched. Germline CDR1 and CDR2: MNHEY and SVGAGI. CDR3 residues: CASSAPGLAGEQYF. The CDR3, as DNA: TGTGCCAGCAGTGCCCCGGGACTAGCGGGTGAGCAGTACTTC.

This rearrangement joins TRBV19 to TRBJ2-2, with D perhaps matching TRBD1 (5 bases). The CDR3 is made up of 16 amino acids. Germline V gene lookup returns CDR1 LNHDA and CDR2 SQIVND (reference sequence). The germline V and J ends were trimmed by 6 bases and 4 bases, with 18 bases remaining between them. The CDR3 DNA reads TGTGCCAGTAGGGGATTACGGACAACGATCACCGGGGAGCTGTTTTTT. The encoded protein is CASRGLRTTITGELFF.

This clone has more than one count but fewer than ten. The V and J genes are TRBV2 and TRBJ2-2; 9 nucleotides line up with TRBD2. Germline V gene lookup returns CDR1 SNHLY and CDR2 FYNNEI. CDR3 length: 16 amino acids. Losses at the gene ends were 6 bases for V and 4 bases for J; bases not matched to a gene: 9. The CDR3 nucleotides read TGTGCCAGCAGCCTGCTAGCGGGGTCTTCCACCGGGGAGCTGTTTTTT. Residues: CASSLLAGSSTGELFF. The variable domain in full, completed from reference TRBV2 and TRBJ2-2, reads EPEVTQTPSHQVTQMGQEVILRCVPISNHLYFYWYRQILGQKVEFLVSFYNNEISEKSEIFDDQFSVERPDGSNFTLKIRSTKLEDSAMYFCASSLLAGSSTGELFFGEGSRLTVL.

The chain joins TRBV7-9 to TRBJ2-5, with TRBD1 matching 8 bases. The tail of the sequence fits TRBJ2-7 better, so the J call may be wrong. Looked up from germline, CDR1 is SEHNR and CDR2 is FQNEAQ (reference sequence). The CDR3 spans 16 residues. CDR3 bases: TGTGCCAGCAGCTCAACCAAGGGACAGGAGGTCCACGAGCAGTACTTC. It translates to CASSSTKGQEVHEQYF.

This rearrangement joins TRBV28 to TRBJ1-2, with D unclear. The CDR3 has 13 residues. Trimming pared 6 bases from V and 7 bases from J, leaving 15 bases between. CDR1 MDHEN and CDR2 SYDVKM come from the germline V gene. CDR3 loop: CASSLPGRRGYTF. In DNA form, the CDR3 reads TGTGCCAGCAGCCTCCCGGGGAGGCGTGGCTACACCTTC.

This chain joins TRBV6-6 and TRBJ1-2; 11 nucleotides match TRBD1. V shed 10 bases, J shed 4 bases, and the junction held 8 bases outside the gene matches. The CDR3 runs 14 residues. From germline, CDR1 is MNHNY and CDR2 SVGAGI (reference sequence). CDR3 DNA: TGTGCCACCTGCCGCGGGACAGGGGGCTATGGCTACACCTTC. Translated, it gives CATCRGTGGYGYTF.

V gene TRBV5-5 combines with J gene TRBJ1-5; 7 bases align to TRBD1. The CDR3 length is 15 residues. The J segment lost 3 bases and the V segment lost 4 bases, leaving 7 bases of the junction unmatched. From germline, CDR1 is SGHKS and CDR2 YYEKEE (reference sequence). The CDR3: CASSPGTVDNQPQHF. The CDR3 nucleotides are TGTGCCAGCAGCCCGGGGACAGTCGACAATCAGCCCCAGCATTTT.

The J gene is TRBJ1-1, the V gene TRBV19; tentatively, D is TRBD1 (5 bases). CDR3 length: 14 residues. Per the germline V gene, CDR1 is LNHDA and CDR2 is SQIVND (reference sequence). Trimming took off 7 bases at V and 6 bases at J, with 18 bases between the two ends. Here the CDR3 DNA reads TGTGCCAGTAATAAAGGGGTGGGGGGGGCTGAAGCTTTCTTT. Protein sequence: CASNKGVGGAEAFF.

The rearrangement links TRBV29-1 to TRBJ2-2; possibly TRBD1 for D (6 bases). The V gene's germline CDR1 is SQVTM and CDR2 ANQGSEA. CDR3 length equals 12 residues. Trimming took 7 bases from V and 6 from J, leaving 12 bases between them. CDR3 residues: CSAVQGSGELFF. The CDR3 DNA follows: TGCAGCGCGGTACAGGGTTCCGGGGAGCTGTTTTTT.

The chain recombines TRBV12-5 with TRBJ1-5; maybe TRBD1 (5 bases). CDR1 LGHNT and CDR2 FRNRAP come from the germline V gene. The CDR3 spans 13 residues. V gave up 6 bases and J gave up 6 bases, with 12 bases separating them. CDR3 protein: CASGSGSFQPQHF. CDR3 nucleotide sequence: TGTGCTAGTGGCTCAGGGTCTTTTCAGCCCCAGCATTTT.

This rearrangement joins TRBV10-1 to TRBJ1-2, with a possible D match to TRBD1 (6 bases). Germline assignment: CDR1 WNHNN and CDR2 SYGVQD (reference sequence). The ends were cut back, 3 bases at V and 14 bases at J, with 22 bases in the middle. The CDR3 totals 14 residues. The CDR3: CASSDPGRGETLTF. In nucleotides, the CDR3 is TGCGCCAGCAGTGACCCGGGCAGGGGAGAGACCTTAACCTTC.

Only a few counts were recorded for this clone. The chain couples TRBV14 to TRBJ1-6; 9 bases fit TRBD1. The junction had 8 bases not matched to a gene; V was cut back by 4 bases and J by 7 bases. The CDR3 is 16 residues long. From germline, CDR1 is SGHDN and CDR2 FVKESK. CDR3 in amino acids: CASSPWDRAENSPLHF. Written as DNA, the CDR3 is TGTGCCAGCAGCCCCTGGGACAGGGCGGAAAATTCACCCCTCCACTTT.

The J gene is TRBJ1-1, the V gene TRBV5-1; D unresolved. The CDR3 is 14 amino acids. V was clipped by 5 bases and J by 13 bases, with 24 bases between them. Germline CDR1 SGHRS, CDR2 YFSETQ. Written as DNA, the CDR3 is TGCGCCAGCAGTTCTGCCGTGGAGGCGGGTGAGGGTTTCTTT. Translating gives CASSSAVEAGEGFF.

CDR3 sequence: CASSYSGLAGIHEQYF. CDR3 bases: TGTGCCAGCAGTTACTCTGGACTAGCAGGGATCCACGAGCAGTACTTC. The chain is built from TRBV6-5 and TRBJ2-7, with TRBD2 matching 8 bases. Germline CDR1 and CDR2: MNHEY and SVGAGI. The CDR3 has 16 residues. V shed 0 bases, J shed 5 bases, and the junction held 9 bases outside the gene matches.

The J gene is TRBJ1-2, the V gene TRBV30; D perhaps matches TRBD1 (5 bases). The ends were cut back, 2 bases at V and 4 bases at J, with 11 bases in the middle. This CDR3 is 13 amino acids long. CDR1 GTSNPN and CDR2 SVGIG come from the germline V gene (reference sequence). The CDR3 is CAWSSTGAYGYTF. The CDR3 bases are TGTGCCTGGAGTTCTACAGGCGCCTATGGCTACACCTTC.